Included here is one TCR beta chain sequence, with context. The CDR3 contains 12 residues. Germline trimming cut 6 bases from V and 3 bases from J; bases unmatched to any gene: 1. These data are taken from a study of blood T cell repertoires in COVID-19. In the study overall: Italy, Spain and the United States were the sources of the convalescent and acute COVID-19 samples. Sample material is recorded as cDNA or gDNA derived from T cells, B-cell-depleted T cells, or PBMCs.

As processed by the authors: Counts of nucleated cells, estimated from reference gene primer amplification, were obtained. TCRdb's copy holds only in-frame clones and misses some; the assay was immunoSEQ multiplex PCR. V, J and clone size reflect that table, while D and trimming were determined from the DNA. The table records about 40,000 clones, 70% to 90% of them present only once. This chain uses TRBV12-3 or TRBV12-4 with TRBJ1-2; TRBD1 matches at 7 bases. The sequenced sample was peripheral blood. This clonotype was sampled from a man aged 45 to 65 in a cohort sampled during active COVID-19. CDR3: CASRQGHYGYTF. CDR3 in DNA: TGTGCCAGCAGACAGGGGCACTATGGCTACACCTTC.